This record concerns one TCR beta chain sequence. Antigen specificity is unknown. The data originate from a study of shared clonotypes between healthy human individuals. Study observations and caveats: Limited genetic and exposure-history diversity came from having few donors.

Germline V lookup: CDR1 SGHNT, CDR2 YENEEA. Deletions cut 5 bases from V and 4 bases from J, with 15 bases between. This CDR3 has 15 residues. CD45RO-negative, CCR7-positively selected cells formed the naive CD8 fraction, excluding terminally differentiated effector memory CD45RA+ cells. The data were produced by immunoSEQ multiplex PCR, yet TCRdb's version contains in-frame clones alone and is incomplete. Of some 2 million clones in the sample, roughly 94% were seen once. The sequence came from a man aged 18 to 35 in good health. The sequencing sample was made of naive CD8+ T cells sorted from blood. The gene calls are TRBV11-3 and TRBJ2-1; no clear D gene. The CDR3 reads CASSLSVAQYNEQFF. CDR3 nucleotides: TGTGCCAGCAGCCTCTCGGTCGCACAGTACAATGAGCAGTTCTTC.